These T cell receptor beta chains were read from a single sample in a study of graft-versus-host responses after intestinal transplantation. The method was immunoSEQ multiplex PCR; TCRdb's version includes in-frame clones alone and lacks a portion of them. The table has fewer than 95,000 clones, 85% to 95% seen once; the top ten hold around 0.49%. These receptors lack a known antigen. The source material was unstimulated CD8+ T cells sorted from spleen or lymph node cells, sampled before intestinal transplant. These receptors were collected from a human donor who received an intestinal transplant. CDR3s include the opening cysteine and the closing phenylalanine or tryptophan. A D gene is named only where the DNA matches it firmly. Rows may omit the clone size; those that give it use once, few, many or a size class.

v_call: TRBV19; d_call: TRBD1; clone_size: NA; j_call: TRBJ2-7; cdr3_aa: CASTPGQGSYEQYF; cdr3_nt: TGTGCCAGTACACCGGGACAGGGGTCCTACGAGCAGTACTTC
v_call: TRBV19; d_call: NA; clone_size: NA; j_call: TRBJ1-3; cdr3_aa: CASSGKGQGNTIYF; cdr3_nt: TGTGCCAGTAGTGGAAAGGGGCAAGGAAACACCATATATTTT
v_call: TRBV7-9; d_call: NA; clone_size: NA; j_call: TRBJ1-1; cdr3_aa: CASRTAAQNLDLNTEAFF; cdr3_nt: TGTGCCAGCAGGACCGCGGCGCAGAACTTGGACTTGAACACTGAAGCTTTCTTT
v_call: TRBV11-2; d_call: TRBD1; clone_size: NA; j_call: TRBJ2-7; cdr3_aa: CASSLADYTGDEQYF; cdr3_nt: TGTGCCAGCAGCTTAGCCGACTATACAGGGGACGAGCAGTACTTC
v_call: TRBV7-9; d_call: TRBD2; clone_size: NA; j_call: TRBJ2-3; cdr3_aa: CAGGTTVGGSLDTQYF; cdr3_nt: TGTGCCGGGGGGACCACGGTGGGCGGGAGTTTGGATACGCAGTATTTT
v_call: TRBV7-9; d_call: TRBD2; clone_size: NA; j_call: TRBJ2-2; cdr3_aa: CASSPTSGRFGELFF; cdr3_nt: TGTGCCAGCAGCCCGACTAGCGGGAGGTTCGGGGAGCTGTTTTTT
v_call: TRBV27; d_call: TRBD1; clone_size: NA; j_call: TRBJ2-1; cdr3_aa: CASTYQGTGSTGEQFF; cdr3_nt: TGTGCCAGCACTTACCAAGGGACAGGTTCTACAGGGGAGCAGTTCTTC
v_call: TRBV19; d_call: TRBD1; clone_size: NA; j_call: TRBJ1-1; cdr3_aa: CASSIDLQGANAEAFF; cdr3_nt: TGTGCCAGTAGTATAGATCTACAGGGGGCAAACGCCGAAGCTTTCTTT
v_call: TRBV2; d_call: NA; clone_size: few; j_call: TRBJ1-1; cdr3_aa: CASSEAGGTEAFF; cdr3_nt: TGTGCCAGCAGTGAAGCAGGGGGCACTGAAGCTTTCTTT
v_call: TRBV27; d_call: TRBD1; clone_size: NA; j_call: TRBJ2-7; cdr3_aa: CASRPGQGYEQYF; cdr3_nt: TGTGCCAGCAGGCCGGGACAGGGCTACGAGCAGTACTTC
v_call: TRBV27; d_call: NA; clone_size: once; j_call: TRBJ2-7; cdr3_aa: CASSSPGEVEQYF; cdr3_nt: TGTGCCAGCAGTTCCCCGGGGGAGGTCGAGCAGTACTTC
v_call: TRBV27; d_call: NA; clone_size: NA; j_call: TRBJ2-2; cdr3_aa: CASSLSGPGELFF; cdr3_nt: TGTGCCAGCAGTCTTAGCGGCCCCGGGGAGCTGTTTTTT
v_call: TRBV28; d_call: TRBD1; clone_size: NA; j_call: TRBJ1-1; cdr3_aa: CASSSDARDSEAFF; cdr3_nt: TGTGCCAGCAGTTCCGACGCCCGGGACAGTGAGGCTTTCTTT
v_call: TRBV7-9; d_call: NA; clone_size: NA; j_call: TRBJ2-3; cdr3_aa: CASSSGASTDTQYF; cdr3_nt: TGTGCCAGCAGCTCAGGTGCTAGCACAGATACGCAGTATTTT
v_call: TRBV6-6; d_call: TRBD2; clone_size: NA; j_call: TRBJ2-3; cdr3_aa: CASSYVGLAGTDTQYF; cdr3_nt: TGTGCCAGCAGTTACGTTGGCCTAGCGGGCACAGATACGCAGTATTTT
v_call: TRBV9; d_call: NA; clone_size: NA; j_call: TRBJ1-3; cdr3_aa: CASSKSSGNTIYF; cdr3_nt: TGTGCCAGCAGTAAGAGCTCTGGAAACACCATATATTTT
v_call: TRBV5-6; d_call: NA; clone_size: NA; j_call: TRBJ2-7; cdr3_aa: CASSSGSSYEQYF; cdr3_nt: TGTGCCAGCAGCTCCGGGAGCTCCTACGAGCAGTACTTC
v_call: TRBV10-3; d_call: TRBD1; clone_size: NA; j_call: TRBJ2-5; cdr3_aa: CAISETPPWGQRETQYF; cdr3_nt: TGTGCCATCAGTGAGACCCCTCCCTGGGGACAGAGAGAGACCCAGTACTTC
v_call: TRBV21-1; d_call: NA; clone_size: NA; j_call: TRBJ1-2; cdr3_aa: CASSKALIGGGYGYTF; cdr3_nt: TGTGCCAGCAGCAAAGCGCTCATAGGGGGCGGATATGGCTACACCTTC
v_call: TRBV4-1; d_call: NA; clone_size: NA; j_call: TRBJ1-3; cdr3_aa: CASSQDPQGPGNTIYF; cdr3_nt: TGCGCCAGCAGCCAAGATCCTCAGGGTCCTGGAAACACCATATATTTT
v_call: TRBV6-5; d_call: TRBD1; clone_size: NA; j_call: TRBJ2-7; cdr3_aa: CASSYGTGAYEQYF; cdr3_nt: TGTGCCAGCAGTTACGGGACAGGTGCCTACGAGCAGTACTTC
v_call: TRBV19; d_call: TRBD2; clone_size: NA; j_call: TRBJ2-7; cdr3_aa: CASSIAGLASLYEQYF; cdr3_nt: TGTGCCAGTAGTATCGCCGGACTAGCCAGCCTCTACGAGCAGTACTTC
v_call: TRBV19; d_call: NA; clone_size: once; j_call: TRBJ2-7; cdr3_aa: CASSMRDGDYEQYF; cdr3_nt: TGTGCCAGTAGTATGCGGGACGGTGACTACGAGCAGTACTTC
v_call: TRBV7-8; d_call: TRBD2; clone_size: NA; j_call: TRBJ2-3; cdr3_aa: CASSILAGGYTSASTDTQYF; cdr3_nt: TGTGCCAGCAGCATACTAGCGGGGGGCTATACAAGTGCTAGCACAGATACGCAGTATTTT
v_call: TRBV19; d_call: TRBD2; clone_size: NA; j_call: TRBJ2-1; cdr3_aa: CASSIRLAVNNEQFF; cdr3_nt: TGTGCCAGTAGTATCCGCCTAGCGGTTAACAATGAGCAGTTCTTC
v_call: TRBV2; d_call: NA; clone_size: few; j_call: TRBJ1-1; cdr3_aa: CASSEQPSEQEAFF; cdr3_nt: TGTGCCAGCAGTGAACAACCCTCTGAACAGGAAGCTTTCTTT
v_call: TRBV4-2; d_call: TRBD2; clone_size: NA; j_call: TRBJ2-3; cdr3_aa: CASSPGLDSTDTQYF; cdr3_nt: TGTGCCAGCAGCCCGGGACTAGATAGCACAGATACGCAGTATTTT
v_call: TRBV27; d_call: TRBD1; clone_size: NA; j_call: TRBJ2-5; cdr3_aa: CASSPWGQGAGEQYF; cdr3_nt: TGTGCCAGCAGTCCGTGGGGACAGGGGGCCGGTGAGCAGTACTTC
v_call: TRBV5-1; d_call: NA; clone_size: NA; j_call: TRBJ1-1; cdr3_aa: CASSLLTATEAFF; cdr3_nt: TGCGCCAGCAGCTTGCTTACAGCCACTGAAGCTTTCTTT
v_call: TRBV11-2; d_call: NA; clone_size: NA; j_call: TRBJ2-7; cdr3_aa: CASSFQGNEQYF; cdr3_nt: TGTGCCAGCAGCTTCCAGGGTAACGAGCAGTACTTC
v_call: TRBV27; d_call: TRBD2; clone_size: NA; j_call: TRBJ2-7; cdr3_aa: CASSWSSGLSYEQYF; cdr3_nt: TGTGCCAGCAGTTGGTCTAGCGGGCTTTCTTACGAGCAGTACTTC
v_call: TRBV29-1; d_call: NA; clone_size: NA; j_call: TRBJ2-1; cdr3_aa: CSEGHLNNEQFF; cdr3_nt: TGCAGTGAGGGACACCTAAACAATGAGCAGTTCTTC
v_call: TRBV4-1; d_call: NA; clone_size: NA; j_call: TRBJ2-1; cdr3_aa: CASSLGTGEQFF; cdr3_nt: TGCGCCAGCAGCCTTGGGACTGGAGAGCAGTTCTTC
v_call: TRBV6-5; d_call: TRBD1; clone_size: few; j_call: TRBJ1-6; cdr3_aa: CASSLGQANSPLHF; cdr3_nt: TGTGCCAGCAGTCTAGGACAGGCCAATTCACCCCTCCACTTT
v_call: TRBV13; d_call: TRBD1; clone_size: NA; j_call: TRBJ2-1; cdr3_aa: CASVKRQGLGNEQFF; cdr3_nt: TGTGCCAGCGTAAAAAGACAGGGGCTGGGCAATGAGCAGTTCTTC
v_call: TRBV19; d_call: NA; clone_size: NA; j_call: TRBJ1-2; cdr3_aa: CASSIAAGLDYTF; cdr3_nt: TGTGCCAGTAGTATAGCGGCAGGTTTGGACTACACCTTC
v_call: TRBV29-1; d_call: TRBD2; clone_size: NA; j_call: TRBJ2-1; cdr3_aa: CSVEVMRPGGANEQFF; cdr3_nt: TGCAGCGTTGAAGTTATGAGGCCGGGGGGGGCAAATGAGCAGTTCTTC
v_call: TRBV4-1; d_call: TRBD1; clone_size: NA; j_call: TRBJ2-5; cdr3_aa: CASSQAGTFTGGNSQETQYF; cdr3_nt: TGCGCCAGCAGCCAAGCCGGGACATTTACAGGGGGCAATTCCCAAGAGACCCAGTACTTC
v_call: TRBV30; d_call: TRBD1; clone_size: NA; j_call: TRBJ1-1; cdr3_aa: CAWDRVRNTEAFF; cdr3_nt: TGTGCCTGGGACAGGGTGAGGAACACTGAAGCTTTCTTT
v_call: TRBV6-5; d_call: NA; clone_size: NA; j_call: TRBJ1-1; cdr3_aa: CASSYTGLNTEAFF; cdr3_nt: TGTGCCAGCAGTTACACGGGATTGAACACTGAAGCTTTCTTT
v_call: TRBV9; d_call: NA; clone_size: NA; j_call: TRBJ2-2; cdr3_aa: CASSVGGGPGELFF; cdr3_nt: TGTGCCAGCAGCGTAGGTGGGGGCCCCGGGGAGCTGTTTTTT